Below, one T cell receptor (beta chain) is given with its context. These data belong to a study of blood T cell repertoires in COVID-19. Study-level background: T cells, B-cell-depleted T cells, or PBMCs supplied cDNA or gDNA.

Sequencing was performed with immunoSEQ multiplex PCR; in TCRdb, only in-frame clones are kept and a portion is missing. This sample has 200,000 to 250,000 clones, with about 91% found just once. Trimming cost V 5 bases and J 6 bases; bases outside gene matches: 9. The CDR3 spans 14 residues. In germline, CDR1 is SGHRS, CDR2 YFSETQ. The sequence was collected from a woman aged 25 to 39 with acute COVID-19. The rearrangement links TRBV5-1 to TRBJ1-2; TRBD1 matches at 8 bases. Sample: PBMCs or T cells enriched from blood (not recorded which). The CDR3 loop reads CASRNRTGLDGYTF. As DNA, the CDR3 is TGCGCCAGCAGGAATCGGACAGGGCTGGATGGCTACACCTTC.